This section outlines one TCR beta chain sequence together with its context. Its antigen remains unknown. Time point defined: blood 4 weeks post-SBRT, at nephrectomy. Treatment: 15 Gy SBRT to primary tumor, nephrectomy 4 weeks later. Nephrectomy followed 15 Gy stereotactic body radiation by 4 weeks. Serial blood draws occurred at baseline and 2 and 4 weeks post-SBRT. TCRdb keeps only in-frame clones here, not all; method: immunoSEQ multiplex PCR. This sample has roughly 82,000 clones, with roughly 87% found just once. The data stem from a study of radiation and T cells in renal cell carcinoma. This CDR3 is built from 18 residues. J lost 5 bases, V lost 5 bases, and 17 bases had no gene match. From germline, CDR1 is SGHTA and CDR2 FQGNSA. Study-wide points: Pretreatment tumor biopsies were lacking, so baseline clonotypes are unknown. Top tumor clonotypes rose in blood 2 weeks post-radiation, then contracted.

Sequences were derived from blood, sampled from a patient whose treatment included radiotherapy and nephrectomy. The sequence derives from a woman aged 70-85 years with renal cell carcinoma. The gene calls are TRBV7-2 and TRBJ2-3; TRBD2 agrees at 9 bases. CDR3 in DNA: TGTGCCAGCAGCCTATATGGGCCTAGCGGGGTTTATCAAGATACGCAGTATTTT. Amino acids: CASSLYGPSGVYQDTQYF.